This T cell receptor (beta chain) derives from a study of blood T cells in healthy people across ages. The study, taken as a whole, reports: Among long-lived donors, naive CD4+ cells were more numerous and diversity higher than in aged donors.

A second PCR, run for roughly 7 to 11 cycles, used a sample-barcoded 5' primer plus a J-beta primer mix. TCRdb analysed the 5' RACE reads with MiXCR anew, one entry per CDR3 protein. This sample has around 800,000 distinct CDR3 sequences, with around 42% found just once. The CDR3 extends over 14 amino acids. Germline CDR1 is SNHLY and CDR2 is FYNNEI. Trimming took 3 bases from V and 3 from J, leaving 8 bases between them. Those donating, healthy Caucasian individuals from Russia, were aged roughly 6 to 100. Remarks on this clonotype: Antigen: not known.

V usage is TRBV2 and J usage is TRBJ2-2; D is uncertain. The sequence came from a man aged 55 to 70 in good health. The sequenced sample consisted of blood. The CDR3 DNA reads TGTGCCAGCAGTGAGGGCCTCCACACCGGGGAGCTGTTTTTT. Its protein product is CASSEGLHTGELFF.